These 16 T cell receptor beta chains came from one sample sequenced in a study of cytomegalovirus exposure and HLA in healthy donors. PCR employed 60 Vbeta and 13 Jbeta primers. Data came from immunoSEQ multiplex PCR; TCRdb stores just in-frame clones and leaves some out. Of 160,000 or so clones detected, more than 60% appear once; the ten largest clones hold 7%. The specimen sequenced was PBMCs. The receptor set was obtained from a woman aged 40 to 50 in good health and CMV-seropositive.

The rearrangement links TRBV7-2 to TRBJ1-1; D gene unclear. The germline V gene has CDR1 SGHTA and CDR2 FQGNSA. This CDR3 comprises 15 residues. V was trimmed by 0 bases and J by 0 bases, leaving 8 bases between them. CDR3 sequence: CASSLASGVNTEAFF. In DNA, the CDR3 is TGTGCCAGCAGCTTAGCTTCCGGGGTGAACACTGAAGCTTTCTTT.

This clone is a singleton in its sample. V gene TRBV7-9 combines with J gene TRBJ2-2; 10 bases fit TRBD2. Trimming at V came to 6 bases and at J to 4 bases, leaving 17 bases not matched to a gene. The V gene's germline CDR1 is SEHNR and CDR2 FQNEAQ (reference sequence). The CDR3 sequence is 19 residues long. The CDR3 DNA reads as TGTGCCAGCAGACCCACGAGCGGGGGGGCGGGACGGCGCACCGGGGAGCTGTTTTTT. Its translation is CASRPTSGGAGRRTGELFF.

The CDR3 nucleotides read TGTGCCAGCAGCTCTTTCAGGGGTAGAACTGAAGCTTTCTTT. Protein sequence: CASSSFRGRTEAFF. The rearrangement uses TRBV11-2 and TRBJ1-1; possible D gene TRBD1, 6 bases. CDR1 SGHAT and CDR2 FQNNGV come from the germline V gene. V dropped 4 bases and J dropped 5 bases, with 14 bases sitting between them. This CDR3 comprises 14 residues.

In regard to this clone: The DNA is left out, because the CDR3 cannot be placed on it with certainty; the CDR3 is given as TCRdb lists it. The chain uses TRBV29-1 and TRBJ1-2; the listed D gene, TRBD1, was not tested against the DNA. The CDR3 has 14 amino acids, counting both end residues. Per germline, CDR1 SQVTM and CDR2 ANQGSEA. The CDR3 loop is CSVGQGAAHLPFTF.

The chain joins TRBV7-8 to TRBJ1-5, with TRBD1 matching 7 bases. The CDR3 totals 16 residues. J was trimmed by 2 bases and V by 4 bases; bases with no gene match: 8. Germline V gene data show CDR1 as SGHVS and CDR2 as FQNEAQ. This chain's CDR3 is CASSSRTGAGNQPQHF. CDR3 sequence (DNA): TGTGCCAGCAGCTCACGGACAGGTGCGGGCAATCAGCCCCAGCATTTT.

The chain joins TRBV18 to TRBJ2-5; possibly TRBD2 for D (6 bases). CDR3 length equals 14 residues. Per the germline V gene, CDR1 is KGHSH and CDR2 is LQKENI. Trimming shortened V by 5 bases and J by 5 bases, and 15 bases separated the two germline ends. CDR3 DNA: TGTGCCAGCTCATCCCAGCTAGCGCGGGAGACCCAGTACTTC. This translates into CASSSQLARETQYF.

J is TRBJ1-2 and V is TRBV4-3, with 10 bases lining up with TRBD1. There are 17 residues in the CDR3. J was trimmed by 8 bases and V by 0 bases; bases with no gene match: 12. CDR1 LGHNA and CDR2 YSLEER come from the germline V gene. CDR3: CASSQDRGTGAPGGYTF. Written as DNA, the CDR3 is TGCGCCAGCAGCCAAGATCGTGGGACAGGGGCCCCTGGCGGCTACACCTTC.

CDR3 sequence (DNA): TGTGCCTGGAGTGTACGACAGGACTATGGCTACACCTTC. Amino acids: CAWSVRQDYGYTF. This chain joins TRBV30 and TRBJ1-2; D is perhaps TRBD1 (6 bases). The ends were cut back, 0 bases at V and 3 bases at J, with 8 bases in the middle. The CDR3 extends over 13 amino acids. Germline assignment: CDR1 GTSNPN and CDR2 SVGIG (reference sequence). Filled out from reference TRBV30 and TRBJ1-2, the complete variable domain reads SQTIHQWPATLVQPVGSPLSLECTVEGTSNPNLYWYRQAAGRGLQLLFYSVGIGQISSEVPQNLSASRPQDRQFILSSKKLLLSDSGFYLCAWSVRQDYGYTFGSGTRLTVV.

This clone was detected once. This chain uses TRBV15 with TRBJ1-1; D is possibly TRBD1 (6 bases). The length of the CDR3 is 15 residues. With 1 base removed from V and 6 bases from J, the gap between germline ends came to 15 bases. Germline lookup yields CDR1 LNHNV and CDR2 YYDKDF (reference sequence). This CDR3 reads CATSRGQAIGAEAFF. Written as DNA, the CDR3 is TGTGCCACCAGCAGAGGACAGGCGATTGGAGCTGAAGCTTTCTTT.

The chain recombines TRBV5-4 with TRBJ1-6; tentative D call: TRBD1 (5 bases). Germline lookup yields CDR1 SGHNT and CDR2 YYREEE (reference sequence). Trimming shortened V by 5 bases and J by 6 bases, and 12 bases separated the two germline ends. The CDR3 consists of 14 residues. CDR3 region: CASRTGTLNSPLHF. The CDR3 bases are TGTGCCAGCAGAACCGGGACTCTTAATTCACCCCTCCACTTT.

The chain has TRBV7-2 and TRBJ1-4; D is unresolved. The V end lost 5 bases, the J end lost 8 bases, and 9 bases lay between the germline ends. In germline, CDR1 is SGHTA, CDR2 FQGNSA. The CDR3 sequence is 12 residues long. DNA of the CDR3: TGTGCCAGCAGCCGGGTCAACGAAAAACTGTTTTTT. It is translated as CASSRVNEKLFF.

CDR3 loop: CASGQGSVGYTF. DNA of the CDR3: TGTGCCAGCGGACAGGGATCGGTGGGCTACACCTTC. The rearrangement uses TRBV5-8 and TRBJ1-2; 8 bases match TRBD1. This CDR3 is 12 amino acids long. The germline V gene has CDR1 SGHTS and CDR2 YDEGEE. Trimming removed 7 bases from V and 8 bases from J; junction bases left unmatched: 7.

The chain employs TRBV10-1 and TRBJ1-6, with D possibly matching TRBD1 (6 bases). V was pared by 1 base and J by 0 bases, with 10 bases between. The CDR3 spans 17 residues. In germline, CDR1 is WNHNN, CDR2 SYGVQD (reference sequence). CDR3: CASSEWDKSSYNSPLHF. CDR3 in DNA: TGCGCCAGCAGTGAGTGGGACAAAAGCTCCTATAATTCACCCCTCCACTTT.

The CDR3 DNA follows: TGTGCCATCAGTGATTCAGGAGGGTTTAGCAATCAGCCCCAGCATTTT. Residues: CAISDSGGFSNQPQHF. The chain carries TRBV10-3 and TRBJ1-5; D is unclear. Germline CDR1 ENHRY, CDR2 SYGVKD. Trimming removed 3 bases from V and 0 bases from J, with 12 bases in between. CDR3 length equals 16 residues.

The chain recombines TRBV30 with TRBJ2-6, with D possibly being TRBD2 (6 bases). This CDR3 is 17 amino acids long. The germline gives CDR1 GTSNPN, CDR2 SVGIG (reference sequence). V was shortened by 0 bases and J by 0 bases, with 12 bases between the two germline ends. CDR3: CAWSVLGGTSGANVLTF. The CDR3 DNA follows: TGTGCCTGGAGTGTATTGGGGGGAACCTCTGGGGCCAACGTCCTGACTTTC.

The chain joins TRBV9 to TRBJ1-2, with 7 positions matching TRBD1. From germline, CDR1 is SGDLS and CDR2 YYNGEE. V was pared by 3 bases and J by 8 bases, with 16 bases of the junction left unmatched. The CDR3 runs to 16 residues. The CDR3 DNA sequence: TGTGCCAGCAGCGGGGGGCAACAGGGGCATTCTAGGGGCTACACCTTC. Translation: CASSGGQQGHSRGYTF.